Here is one T cell receptor (beta chain) with its context. These data are taken from a study of blood T cell repertoires in COVID-19. This CDR3 spans 15 amino acids. The ends were cut back, 3 bases at V and 7 bases at J, with 16 bases in the middle. Germline CDR1 MDHEN, CDR2 SYDVKM. Method: immunoSEQ multiplex PCR; TCRdb's copy keeps in-frame clones and lacks some. The table has about 310,000 clones, approximately 86% seen once. This chain uses TRBV28 with TRBJ2-1, with D maybe TRBD2 (5 bases). This clonotype was sampled from a woman between 18 and 29 years old who had recovered from COVID-19. The material sequenced was PBMCs or T cells enriched from blood (not recorded which). The CDR3 nucleotides are TGTGCCAGCAGTTTCTTATTCGGGGATAAGAATGAGCAGTTCTTC. Its translation: CASSFLFGDKNEQFF.